The rows below give T cell receptor beta chains drawn from one sample of a study of blood T cell repertoires in COVID-19. Data came from immunoSEQ multiplex PCR; TCRdb stores just in-frame clones and leaves some out. The sample records fewer than 130,000 clones, less than 85% being singletons. The sequencing sample was made of peripheral blood. The receptors originated from a woman aged 80 or over with acute or convalescent COVID-19. Each CDR3 is given with its conserved first and last residue. The order of the fields is CDR3 protein, J gene, V gene.

CDR3 protein: CASSDKGGTEAFF
J gene: TRBJ1-1
V gene: TRBV6-1

CDR3 protein: CASSLAAGDNEKLFF
J gene: TRBJ1-4
V gene: TRBV7-9

CDR3 protein: CASSVQTGANYGYTF
J gene: TRBJ1-2
V gene: TRBV9

CDR3 protein: CASSQGQLAGETQYF
J gene: TRBJ2-5
V gene: TRBV4-3

CDR3 protein: CASSQERGPGNEQFF
J gene: TRBJ2-1
V gene: TRBV3-1/TRBV3-2

CDR3 protein: CASSQAGIMNTIYF
J gene: TRBJ1-3
V gene: TRBV14

CDR3 protein: CASSLEAGSQYF
J gene: TRBJ2-5
V gene: TRBV5-1

CDR3 protein: CASSNLDSYNEQFF
J gene: TRBJ2-1
V gene: TRBV6-5

CDR3 protein: CASSFGTGGSLSTEAFF
J gene: TRBJ1-1
V gene: TRBV7-3

CDR3 protein: CASRSQGSGNTIYF
J gene: TRBJ1-3
V gene: TRBV28

CDR3 protein: CASSQEYLLRQGSRRNEKLFF
J gene: TRBJ1-4
V gene: TRBV4-2

CDR3 protein: CASSWTDREGEQFF
J gene: TRBJ2-1
V gene: TRBV5-1

CDR3 protein: CASSLWPRGKANTEAFF
J gene: TRBJ1-1
V gene: TRBV5-5

CDR3 protein: CASSQTGSPLHF
J gene: TRBJ1-6
V gene: TRBV4-1

CDR3 protein: CASSTATLRSSLHF
J gene: TRBJ1-6
V gene: TRBV19